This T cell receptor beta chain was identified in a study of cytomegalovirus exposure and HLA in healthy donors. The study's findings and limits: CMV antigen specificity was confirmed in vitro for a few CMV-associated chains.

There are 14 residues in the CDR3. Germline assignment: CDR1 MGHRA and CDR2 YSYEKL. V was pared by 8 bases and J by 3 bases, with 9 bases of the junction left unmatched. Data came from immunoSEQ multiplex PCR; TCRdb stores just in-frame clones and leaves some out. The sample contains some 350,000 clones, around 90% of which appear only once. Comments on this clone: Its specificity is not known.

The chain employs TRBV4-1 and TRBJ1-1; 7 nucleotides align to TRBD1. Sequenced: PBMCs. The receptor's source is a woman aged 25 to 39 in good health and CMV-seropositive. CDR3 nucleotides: TGCGCCAGCGGCTACAGGGGACGGGACACTGAAGCTTTCTTT. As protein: CASGYRGRDTEAFF.